Many counts were recorded for the clone carrying this T cell receptor (beta chain). Antigen specificity is unknown. This sample is drawn from a study of T cell repertoires in cytomegalovirus infection. As for the study in general: Signatures in public TCR beta sequences pointed to both CMV infection and matching HLA type.

TCRdb independently ran MiXCR on the reads; one entry per CDR3 protein. This sample has about 210,000 distinct CDR3 sequences, with around 6.6% found just once. V gave up 5 bases and J gave up 1 base, with 11 bases separating them. CDR1 SGHVS and CDR2 FNYEAQ come from the germline V gene. The CDR3 length is 15 residues. Study results and limitations: The ex vivo response showed dominance by HLA-C-restricted CMV-specific TCR beta clonotypes. Totalled public TCR beta family frequency picked out people who carried CMV plus the relevant HLA.

The sequence derives from a human donor in good health (CMV status not recorded). Some clones in this sample may be carry-over from other donors' samples. Sequenced input: PBMCs. This chain joins TRBV7-6 and TRBJ2-2; D possibly corresponds to TRBD2 (5 bases). CDR3 in DNA: TGTGCCAGCAGCCCGCTGAGGGAGAACACCGGGGAGCTGTTTTTT. Its translation is CASSPLRENTGELFF.